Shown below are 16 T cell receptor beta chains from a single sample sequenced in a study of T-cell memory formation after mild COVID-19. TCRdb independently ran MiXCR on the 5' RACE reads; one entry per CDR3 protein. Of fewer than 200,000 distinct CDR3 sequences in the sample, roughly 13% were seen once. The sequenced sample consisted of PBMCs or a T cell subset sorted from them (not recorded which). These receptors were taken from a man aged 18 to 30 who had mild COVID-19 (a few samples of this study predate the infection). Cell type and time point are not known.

DNA of the CDR3: TGTGCCAGCAGCCCAGGGACTTTGTACTACGAGCAGTACTTC. Amino acid sequence: CASSPGTLYYEQYF. V and J are TRBV7-8 and TRBJ2-7; a possible D gene is TRBD2 (6 bases). Deletions cut 5 bases from V and 3 bases from J, with 14 bases between. This CDR3 is 14 amino acids long. Germline V gene lookup returns CDR1 SGHVS and CDR2 FQNEAQ.

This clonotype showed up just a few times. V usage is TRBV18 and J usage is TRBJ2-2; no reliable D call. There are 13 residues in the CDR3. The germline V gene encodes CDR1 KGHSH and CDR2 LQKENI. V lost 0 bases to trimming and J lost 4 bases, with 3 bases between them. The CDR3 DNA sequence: TGTGCCAGCTCACCACCGGGCACCGGGGAGCTGTTTTTT. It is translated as CASSPPGTGELFF.

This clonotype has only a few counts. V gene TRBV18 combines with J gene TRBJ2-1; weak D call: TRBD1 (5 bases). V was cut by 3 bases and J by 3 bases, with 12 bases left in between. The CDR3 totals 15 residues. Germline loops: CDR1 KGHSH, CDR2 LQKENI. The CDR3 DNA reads TGTGCCAGCTCACCCGATCTCGACAGCTACAATGAGCAGTTCTTC. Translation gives CASSPDLDSYNEQFF.

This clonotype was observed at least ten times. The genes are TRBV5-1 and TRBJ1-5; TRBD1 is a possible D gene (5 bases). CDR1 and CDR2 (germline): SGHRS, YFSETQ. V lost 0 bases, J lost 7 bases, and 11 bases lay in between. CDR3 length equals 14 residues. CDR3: CASSLDQGGQPQHF. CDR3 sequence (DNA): TGCGCCAGCAGCTTGGATCAGGGAGGCCAGCCCCAGCATTTT.

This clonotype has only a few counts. CDR3 in amino acids: CASSPILRGYGYTF. CDR3 bases: TGTGCCAGCAGTCCTATTCTCCGGGGCTATGGCTACACCTTC. The V gene is TRBV12-3 or TRBV12-4, the J gene TRBJ1-2; D gene unclear. The CDR3 is made up of 14 amino acids. Trimming pared 5 bases from V and 4 bases from J, leaving 14 bases between.

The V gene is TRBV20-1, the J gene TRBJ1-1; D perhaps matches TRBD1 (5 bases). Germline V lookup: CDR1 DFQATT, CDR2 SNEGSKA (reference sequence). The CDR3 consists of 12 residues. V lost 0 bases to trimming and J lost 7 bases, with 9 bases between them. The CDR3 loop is CSAREQRGEAFF. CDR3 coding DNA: TGCAGTGCTAGAGAGCAAAGGGGTGAAGCTTTCTTT.

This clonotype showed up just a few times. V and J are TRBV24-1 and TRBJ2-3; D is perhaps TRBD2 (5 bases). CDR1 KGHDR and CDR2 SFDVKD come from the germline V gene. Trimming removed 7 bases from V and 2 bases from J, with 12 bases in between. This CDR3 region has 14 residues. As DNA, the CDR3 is TGTGCCACCAGCACTAGTGAACTCACAGATACGCAGTATTTT. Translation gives CATSTSELTDTQYF.

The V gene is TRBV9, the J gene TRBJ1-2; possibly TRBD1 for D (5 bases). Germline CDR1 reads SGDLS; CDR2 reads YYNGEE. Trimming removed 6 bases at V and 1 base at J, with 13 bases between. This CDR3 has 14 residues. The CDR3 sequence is CASTRQMYNYGYTF. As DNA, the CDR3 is TGTGCCAGCACACGACAGATGTATAACTATGGCTACACCTTC.

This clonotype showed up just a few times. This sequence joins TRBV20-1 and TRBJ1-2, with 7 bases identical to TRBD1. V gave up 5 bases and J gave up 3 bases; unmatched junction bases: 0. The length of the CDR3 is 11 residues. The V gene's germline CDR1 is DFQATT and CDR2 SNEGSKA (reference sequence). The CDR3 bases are TGCAGTGCTGGACAGGACTATGGCTACACCTTC. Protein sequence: CSAGQDYGYTF.

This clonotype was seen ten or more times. The CDR3 DNA follows: TGTGCCAGCAGCCCGCATACCCGGGGAATTACTGGGGCCAACGTCCTGACTTTC. It is translated as CASSPHTRGITGANVLTF. The J gene is TRBJ2-6, the V gene TRBV4-2, with D possibly matching TRBD2 (5 bases). The CDR3 runs to 18 residues. The germline CDR1 and CDR2 sequences are LGHNA and YNFKEQ. V was pared by 4 bases and J by 2 bases, with 18 bases between.

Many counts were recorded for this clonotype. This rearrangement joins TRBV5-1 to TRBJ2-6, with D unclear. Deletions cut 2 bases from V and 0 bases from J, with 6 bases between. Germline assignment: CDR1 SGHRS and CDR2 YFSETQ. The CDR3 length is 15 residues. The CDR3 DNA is TGCGCCAGCAGCTTTGGAATCTCTGGGGCCAACGTCCTGACTTTC. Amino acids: CASSFGISGANVLTF.

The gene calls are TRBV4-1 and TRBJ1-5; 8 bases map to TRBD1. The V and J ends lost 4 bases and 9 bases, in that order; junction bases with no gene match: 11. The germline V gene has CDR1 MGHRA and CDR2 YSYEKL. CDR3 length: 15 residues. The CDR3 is CASSPGQGPFTPQHF. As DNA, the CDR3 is TGCGCCAGCAGCCCCGGACAGGGACCTTTCACGCCCCAGCATTTT.

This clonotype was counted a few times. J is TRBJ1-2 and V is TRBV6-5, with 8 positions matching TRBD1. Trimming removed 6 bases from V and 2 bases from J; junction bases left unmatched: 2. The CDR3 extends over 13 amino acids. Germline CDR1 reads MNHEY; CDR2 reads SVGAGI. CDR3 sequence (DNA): TGTGCCAGCAGCTGGGACAGGAACTATGGCTACACCTTC. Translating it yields CASSWDRNYGYTF.

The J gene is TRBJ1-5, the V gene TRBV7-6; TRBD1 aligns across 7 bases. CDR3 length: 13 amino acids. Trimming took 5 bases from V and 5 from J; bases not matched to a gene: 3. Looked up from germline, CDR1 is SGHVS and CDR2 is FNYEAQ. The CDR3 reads CASSTQGDQPQHF. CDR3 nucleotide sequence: TGTGCCAGCAGCACCCAGGGGGATCAGCCCCAGCATTTT.

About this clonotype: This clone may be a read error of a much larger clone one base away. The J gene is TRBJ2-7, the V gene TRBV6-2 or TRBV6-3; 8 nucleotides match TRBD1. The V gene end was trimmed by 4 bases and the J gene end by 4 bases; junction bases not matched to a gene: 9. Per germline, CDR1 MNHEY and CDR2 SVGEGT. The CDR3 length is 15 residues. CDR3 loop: CASSSRTGITYEQYV. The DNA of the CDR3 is TGTGCCAGCAGTTCGAGGACAGGGATTACTTACGAGCAGTACGTC.

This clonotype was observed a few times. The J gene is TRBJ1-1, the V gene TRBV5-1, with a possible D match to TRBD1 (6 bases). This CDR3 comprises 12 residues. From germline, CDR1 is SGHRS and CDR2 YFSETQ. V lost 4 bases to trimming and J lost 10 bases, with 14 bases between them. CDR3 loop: CASSEPTGTAFF. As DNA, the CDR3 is TGCGCCAGCAGCGAGCCCACAGGGACAGCTTTCTTT.